This T cell receptor beta chain was captured by sequencing in a study of shared clonotypes between healthy human individuals. Among the donors, all were Caucasian adults who lived in Nashville, Tennessee. Unsorted PBMC DNA was sequenced on ten immunoSEQ deep assay plates. Original processing methods: Filtering differed because ImmunoSEQ produced junction-only sequences that carried no quality scores. Method: immunoSEQ multiplex PCR; TCRdb's copy keeps in-frame clones and lacks some. That table gives V, J and clone size, and the DNA gave D and trimming. The sample has about 480,000 clones, around 74% seen once. Germline CDR1 and CDR2: SGHRS and YFSETQ. Trimming stripped 4 bases from V and 5 bases from J, with 12 bases between. The CDR3 is 13 residues long.

The sequenced material came from PBMCs. This receptor was taken from a woman in her 40s in good health. Some clones in this sample may be carry-over from other donors' samples. The chain recombines TRBV5-1 with TRBJ2-5; D uncertain. The CDR3 DNA follows: TGCGCCAGCAGCCCTAACCTCGTGGAGACCCAGTACTTC. Encoded protein: CASSPNLVETQYF.